This T cell receptor (beta chain) was profiled in a study of CXCR3-negative and CXCR3-positive naive CD8 T cells. Researchers reported sorting every CD8+ T cell subset in triplicate, about 290,000 cells per sort. From germline, CDR1 is MDHEN and CDR2 SYDVKM. The CDR3 runs to 14 residues. The authors made the TRB cDNA libraries by 5' RACE using UMI labels. TCRdb re-called the 5' RACE reads, yielding one record per CDR3 amino acid sequence without DNA. This listing includes approximately 40,000 distinct CDR3 sequences. General study findings and limits: Fresh PBMCs were used in most assays, and CXCR3 expression partially decreased after cryopreservation.

About this clonotype itself: No antigen is known for it.

The sample consisted of memory CD8+ T cells from blood. This sequence originates from a human donor in good health. Some clones in this sample may be carry-over from other donors' samples. The chain has TRBV28 and TRBJ1-1; TCRdb returns TRBD1, unconfirmable since there is no DNA. Here the CDR3 reads CASSLVGANTEAFF.